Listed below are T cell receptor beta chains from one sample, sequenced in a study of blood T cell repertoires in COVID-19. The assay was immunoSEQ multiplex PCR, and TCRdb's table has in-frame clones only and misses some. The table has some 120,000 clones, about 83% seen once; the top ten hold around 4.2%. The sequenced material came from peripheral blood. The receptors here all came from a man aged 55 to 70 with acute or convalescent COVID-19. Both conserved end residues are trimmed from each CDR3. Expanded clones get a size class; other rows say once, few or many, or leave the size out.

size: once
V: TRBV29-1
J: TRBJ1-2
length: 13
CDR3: SVVGQGNGSYGYT

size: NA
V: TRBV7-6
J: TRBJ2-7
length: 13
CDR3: ASSLAMAVSYEQY

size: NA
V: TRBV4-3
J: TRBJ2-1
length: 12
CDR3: ASSQGSGSHEQF

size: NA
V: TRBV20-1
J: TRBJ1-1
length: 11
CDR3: SASPDRGGEAF

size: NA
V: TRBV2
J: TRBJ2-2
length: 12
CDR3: ASGSLGAPGELF

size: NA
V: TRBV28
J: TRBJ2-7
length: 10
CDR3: ASSLLGFEQY

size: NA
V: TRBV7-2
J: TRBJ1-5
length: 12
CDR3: ASSNTGGNQPQH

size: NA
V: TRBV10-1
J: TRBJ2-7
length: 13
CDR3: ASSEQGKPFYEQY

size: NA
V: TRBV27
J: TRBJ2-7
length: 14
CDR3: ASSLGTSLLYEDRY

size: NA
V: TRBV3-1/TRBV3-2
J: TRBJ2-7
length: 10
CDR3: ASSHSSYEQY

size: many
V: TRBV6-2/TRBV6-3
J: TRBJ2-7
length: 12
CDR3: ASSYSGTGYEQY

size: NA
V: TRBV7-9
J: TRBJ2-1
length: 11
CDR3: AASGSLYNEQF

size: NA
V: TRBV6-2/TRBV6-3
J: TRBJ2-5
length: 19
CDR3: ASSYLNTSPGLAGGIETQY

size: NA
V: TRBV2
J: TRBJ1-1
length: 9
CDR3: ASASLVEAF

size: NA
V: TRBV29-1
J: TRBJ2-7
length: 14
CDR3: SVEDVVAGVSYEQY

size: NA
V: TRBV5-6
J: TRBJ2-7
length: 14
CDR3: ASSRGAGGPLYEQY

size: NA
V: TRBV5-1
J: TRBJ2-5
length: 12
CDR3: ASSPSDRTETQY

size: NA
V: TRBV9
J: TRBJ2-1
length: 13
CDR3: ASSATGSSYNEQF

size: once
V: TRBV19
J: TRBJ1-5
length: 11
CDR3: ASSQGWGQPQH

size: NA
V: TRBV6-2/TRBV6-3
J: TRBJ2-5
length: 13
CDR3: ASSYGTSGTETQY

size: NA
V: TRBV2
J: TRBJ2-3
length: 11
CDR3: ASTSSRTDTQY

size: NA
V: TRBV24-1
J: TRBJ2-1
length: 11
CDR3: ATRDRDPDEQF

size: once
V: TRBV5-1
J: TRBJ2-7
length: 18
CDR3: ASSSSPTLARESISYEQY

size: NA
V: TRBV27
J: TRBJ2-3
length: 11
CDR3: ASVSQGADTQY

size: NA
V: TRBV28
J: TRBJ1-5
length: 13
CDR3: ASSLYLREVQPQH

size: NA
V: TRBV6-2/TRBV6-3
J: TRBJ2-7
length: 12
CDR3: ASSRTPMSYEQY

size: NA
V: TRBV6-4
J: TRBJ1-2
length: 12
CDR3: ASSPDWINYGYT

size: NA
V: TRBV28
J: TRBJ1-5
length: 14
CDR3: ASRRGVRAGNQPQH

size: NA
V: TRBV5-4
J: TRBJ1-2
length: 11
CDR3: ASSLQGSYGYT

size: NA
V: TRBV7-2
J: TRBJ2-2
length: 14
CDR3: ASSLIREGGTGELF